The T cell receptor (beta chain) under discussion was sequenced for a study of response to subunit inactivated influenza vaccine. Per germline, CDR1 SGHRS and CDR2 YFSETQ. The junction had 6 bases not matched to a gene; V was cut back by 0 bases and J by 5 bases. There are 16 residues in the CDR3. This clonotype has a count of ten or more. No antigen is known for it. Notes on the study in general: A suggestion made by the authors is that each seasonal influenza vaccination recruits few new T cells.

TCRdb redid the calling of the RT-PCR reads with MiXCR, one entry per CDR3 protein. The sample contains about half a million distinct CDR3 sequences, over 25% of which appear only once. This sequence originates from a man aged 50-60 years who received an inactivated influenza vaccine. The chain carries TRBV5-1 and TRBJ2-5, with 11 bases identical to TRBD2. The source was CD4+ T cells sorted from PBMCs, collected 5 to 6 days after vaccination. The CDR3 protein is CASSLGLAGSVETQYF. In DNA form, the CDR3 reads TGCGCCAGCAGCTTGGGACTAGCGGGGTCCGTTGAGACCCAGTACTTC. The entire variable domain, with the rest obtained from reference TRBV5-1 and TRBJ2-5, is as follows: KAGVTQTPRYLIKTRGQQVTLSCSPISGHRSVSWYQQTPGQGLQFLFEYFSETQRNKGNFPGRFSGRQFSNSRSEMNVSTLELGDSALYLCASSLGLAGSVETQYFGPGTRLLVL.